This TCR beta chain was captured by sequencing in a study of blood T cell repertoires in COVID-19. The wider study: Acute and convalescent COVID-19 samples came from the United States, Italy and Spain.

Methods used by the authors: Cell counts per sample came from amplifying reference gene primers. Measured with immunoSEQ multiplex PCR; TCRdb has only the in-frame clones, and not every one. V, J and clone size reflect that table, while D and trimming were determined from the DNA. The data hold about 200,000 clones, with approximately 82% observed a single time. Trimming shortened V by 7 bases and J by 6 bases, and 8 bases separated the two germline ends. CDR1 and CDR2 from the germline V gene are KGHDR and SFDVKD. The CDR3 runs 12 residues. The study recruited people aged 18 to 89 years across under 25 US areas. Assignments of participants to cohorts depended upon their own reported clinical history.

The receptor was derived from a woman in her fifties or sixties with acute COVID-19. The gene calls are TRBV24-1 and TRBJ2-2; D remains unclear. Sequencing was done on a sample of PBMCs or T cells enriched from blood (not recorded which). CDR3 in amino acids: CATSLWSGELFF. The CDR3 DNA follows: TGTGCCACCAGCCTATGGTCCGGGGAGCTGTTTTTT.